The 27 T cell receptor beta chains below come from one sample, sequenced in a study of T cell responses to AZD1222 COVID-19 vaccine. Produced via immunoSEQ multiplex PCR; TCRdb's table is partial and in-frame only. The repertoire has about 200,000 clones, roughly 91% of them found once; the top ten carry roughly 0.99%. The specimen comprised peripheral blood, sampled on day 0 of MenACWY control vaccination. Receptors originate from an adult in good health.

The chain employs TRBV7-9 and TRBJ2-3; D is undetermined. The CDR3 runs 12 residues. Trimming left V 1 base short and J 11 bases short, with 10 bases between. CDR1 and CDR2 from the germline V gene are SEHNR and FQNEAQ (reference sequence). This CDR3 is CASSLEAARQYF. CDR3 DNA sequence: TGTGCCAGCAGCTTAGAGGCGGCGAGGCAGTATTTT.

The chain recombines TRBV18 with TRBJ1-4, with D tentatively TRBD1 (6 bases). The V gene lost 11 bases and the J gene lost 5 bases, with 15 bases spanning the gap. Germline V CDR1 and CDR2: KGHSH, LQKENI. This CDR3 is built from 13 residues. In DNA form, the CDR3 reads TGTGCCGGGGCCCAGGGACAAAATGAAAAACTGTTTTTT. Translated: CAGAQGQNEKLFF.

V usage is TRBV18 and J usage is TRBJ1-2, with D perhaps TRBD1 (6 bases). The V end was cut by 4 bases, the J end by 10 bases, with 19 bases between. The CDR3 has 14 residues. Looked up from germline, CDR1 is KGHSH and CDR2 is LQKENI. The CDR3 spells CASSQSRDNTDYTF. The CDR3 region has the DNA TGTGCCAGCTCACAGAGCCGGGACAACACTGACTACACCTTC.

The chain links TRBV20-1 to TRBJ1-2; D is perhaps TRBD1 (6 bases). The germline CDR1 and CDR2 sequences are DFQATT and SNEGSKA (reference sequence). CDR3 size: 12 residues. Deletions cut 3 bases from V and 5 bases from J, with 10 bases between. The CDR3 bases are TGCAGTGCTAGTTGGGGGGCGTATGGCTACACCTTC. It specifies CSASWGAYGYTF.

The genes are TRBV28 and TRBJ1-2; no firm D call. This CDR3 has 16 residues. From germline, CDR1 is MDHEN and CDR2 SYDVKM. Deletions cut 5 bases from V and 8 bases from J, with 24 bases between. The CDR3 sequence: CASSPDLATLSIGYTF. The CDR3 DNA reads as TGTGCCAGCAGTCCCGACCTGGCTACCCTTAGCATAGGCTACACCTTC.

J is TRBJ1-6 and V is TRBV6-5; D might be TRBD1 (5 bases). CDR1 is MNHEY, CDR2 SVGAGI, per germline. Trimming pared 0 bases from V and 4 bases from J, leaving 7 bases between. The CDR3 totals 15 residues. The CDR3, as DNA: TGTGCCAGCAGTTACTCGAGACAGTATAATTCACCCCTCCACTTT. This translates into CASSYSRQYNSPLHF.

J is TRBJ2-2 and V is TRBV12-5; D is undetermined. This CDR3 contains 15 residues. The germline V and J ends were trimmed by 0 bases and 1 base, with 6 bases remaining between them. Germline-derived CDR1 and CDR2 are LGHNT and FRNRAP. CDR3 residues: CASGLVRGNTGELFF. CDR3 nucleotide sequence: TGTGCTAGTGGTTTGGTACGAGGGAACACCGGGGAGCTGTTTTTT. Complete variable domain (other parts from reference TRBV12-5 and TRBJ2-2): DARVTQTPRHKVTEMGQEVTMRCQPILGHNTVFWYRQTMMQGLELLAYFRNRAPLDDSGMPKDRFSAEMPDATLATLKIQPSEPRDSAVYFCASGLVRGNTGELFFGEGSRLTVL.

The V call is TRBV2, the J call TRBJ1-2; 9 nucleotides agree with TRBD1. The V gene end was trimmed by 5 bases and the J gene end by 6 bases; junction bases not matched to a gene: 1. The CDR3 sequence is 12 residues long. Per the germline V gene, CDR1 is SNHLY and CDR2 is FYNNEI. Here the CDR3 DNA reads TGTGCCAGCAGTAGGACAGGGGATGGCTACACCTTC. This translates into CASSRTGDGYTF.

This chain joins TRBV19 and TRBJ2-1; D possibly corresponds to TRBD2 (5 bases). Germline CDR1 is LNHDA and CDR2 is SQIVND (reference sequence). V shed 6 bases and J shed 2 bases, with 11 bases lying between them. This CDR3 spans 14 amino acids. The CDR3: CASSLLGPYNEQFF. The CDR3 DNA sequence: TGTGCCAGTAGCCTACTAGGGCCCTACAATGAGCAGTTCTTC.

Only a few counts were recorded for this clone. The rearrangement links TRBV5-8 to TRBJ2-1; 9 bases match TRBD2. CDR3 length: 16 amino acids. The germline gives CDR1 SGHTS, CDR2 YDEGEE. V shed 3 bases and J 3 bases; nucleotides not matched to a gene: 7. In DNA, the CDR3 is TGTGCCAGCAGCTCCGGACTAGCGTTATTCTACAATGAGCAGTTCTTC. Translated, it gives CASSSGLALFYNEQFF.

This clone appeared a single time. The V gene is TRBV7-6, the J gene TRBJ2-1; no clear D. The germline gives CDR1 SGHVS, CDR2 FNYEAQ. The CDR3 extends over 12 amino acids. V lost 3 bases to trimming and J lost 9 bases, with 9 bases between them. The CDR3 DNA follows: TGTGCCAGCAGCTTCGGGTTCGCTGAGCAGTTCTTC. Translation gives CASSFGFAEQFF.

This chain joins TRBV7-2 and TRBJ1-2, with D possibly matching TRBD1 (6 bases). Trimming shortened V by 7 bases and J by 3 bases, and 18 bases separated the two germline ends. CDR3 length equals 15 residues. Germline-derived CDR1 and CDR2 are SGHTA and FQGNSA. The CDR3 protein is CASNLGGTLDYGYTF. CDR3 coding DNA: TGTGCCAGCAACCTAGGGGGGACGCTGGACTATGGCTACACCTTC.

The CDR3 bases are TGTGCCAGCAGCCGACCCTTAGGGAGCTCCTATAATTCACCCCTCCACTTT. Its translation: CASSRPLGSSYNSPLHF. The J gene is TRBJ1-6, the V gene TRBV6-6; D remains ambiguous. V lost 6 bases and J lost 0, with 15 bases in between. Germline V gene data show CDR1 as MNHNY and CDR2 as SVGAGI (reference sequence). The CDR3 runs to 17 residues.

This sequence joins TRBV10-3 and TRBJ2-1; D is unresolved. Germline-derived CDR1 and CDR2 are ENHRY and SYGVKD. This CDR3 comprises 12 residues. Trimming left V 7 bases short and J 7 bases short, with 11 bases between. The CDR3 spells CAINTLKNEQFF. CDR3 DNA: TGTGCCATCAACACCCTTAAGAATGAGCAGTTCTTC.

V gene TRBV4-2 combines with J gene TRBJ1-4; D not resolved. Trimming shortened V by 1 base and J by 8 bases, and 14 bases separated the two germline ends. Germline CDR1 LGHNA, CDR2 YNFKEQ. The CDR3 sequence is 15 residues long. CDR3 region: CASSQALRVPEKLFF. The CDR3 DNA reads TGTGCCAGCAGCCAAGCTCTGAGGGTTCCGGAAAAACTGTTTTTT.

The CDR3 DNA reads TGTGCCGTCCGGGGACCTGCGAGGTCACCCCTCCACTTT. Amino acid sequence: CAVRGPARSPLHF. This chain joins TRBV3-1 (or the pseudogene TRBV3-2) and TRBJ1-6; tentatively, D is TRBD1 (5 bases). The CDR3 sequence is 13 residues long. V was trimmed by 11 bases and J by 10 bases, leaving 18 bases between them. The V gene's germline CDR1 is LGHDT and CDR2 YNNKEL (reference sequence).

The rearrangement links TRBV7-2 to TRBJ1-3, with a tentative D call TRBD1 (5 bases). Trimming shortened V by 6 bases and J by 1 base, and 10 bases separated the two germline ends. The CDR3 runs to 14 residues. Germline CDR1 and CDR2: SGHTA and FQGNSA. The CDR3 region has the DNA TGTGCCAGCAGACCCCCAGGGTCTGGAAACACCATATATTTT. Its translation: CASRPPGSGNTIYF.

The chain uses TRBV7-2 and TRBJ2-3; D ambiguous. V was pared by 1 base and J by 1 base, with 9 bases between. CDR1 is SGHTA, CDR2 FQGNSA, per germline. This CDR3 is 15 amino acids long. This CDR3 is CASSLVGPGTDTQYF. For the CDR3, the DNA is TGTGCCAGCAGCTTAGTAGGACCTGGCACAGATACGCAGTATTTT.

This clone appeared once. The chain has TRBV3-1 (or the pseudogene TRBV3-2) and TRBJ2-7, with D possibly being TRBD1 (6 bases). Trimming cost V 0 bases and J 2 bases, with 14 bases left between them. This CDR3 is 16 amino acids long. CDR1 LGHDT and CDR2 YNNKEL come from the germline V gene (reference sequence). CDR3 DNA: TGTGCCAGCAGCCAAGACACCGGGACAAGAACCTACGAGCAGTACTTC. Its translation: CASSQDTGTRTYEQYF.

This clone appeared once. V and J are TRBV6-5 and TRBJ2-3; no clear D. CDR3 size: 14 residues. With 2 bases removed from V and 1 base from J, the gap between germline ends came to 7 bases. CDR1 is MNHEY, CDR2 SVGAGI, per germline. The CDR3 region is CASSYRVGTDTQYF. CDR3 DNA sequence: TGTGCCAGCAGTTACAGGGTTGGCACAGATACGCAGTATTTT.

This chain joins TRBV6-6 and TRBJ1-3; D gene uncertain. Germline V gene lookup returns CDR1 MNHNY and CDR2 SVGAGI (reference sequence). Deletions cut 4 bases from V and 4 bases from J, with 11 bases between. This CDR3 contains 14 residues. The CDR3 loop is CASSSKDTGNTIYF. CDR3 nucleotide sequence: TGTGCCAGCAGTTCCAAAGATACGGGAAACACCATATATTTT.

The V call is TRBV11-2, the J call TRBJ2-1, with 8 nucleotides matching TRBD2. CDR1 and CDR2 (germline): SGHAT, FQNNGV. The ends lost 5 bases at V and 0 bases at J; junction bases unmatched: 6. The CDR3 consists of 16 residues. In DNA form, the CDR3 reads TGTGCCAGCAGCAAATCCGCGGGGGGCTCCTACAATGAGCAGTTCTTC. Translation gives CASSKSAGGSYNEQFF.

The chain employs TRBV19 and TRBJ2-1, with TRBD1 identical over 7 bases. Looked up from germline, CDR1 is LNHDA and CDR2 is SQIVND (reference sequence). The CDR3 extends over 17 amino acids. The junction had 14 bases not matched to a gene; V was cut back by 5 bases and J by 4 bases. The CDR3 reads CASSGRKGAASYNEQFF. In DNA form, the CDR3 reads TGTGCCAGTAGTGGGAGAAAGGGGGCGGCGTCGTACAATGAGCAGTTCTTC.

This rearrangement joins TRBV12-3 or TRBV12-4 to TRBJ2-1; no definite D call. Trimming removed 5 bases at V and 9 bases at J, with 11 bases between. The CDR3 spans 12 residues. CDR3 sequence reads: CASSPSHIEQFF. The CDR3 DNA reads TGTGCCAGCAGTCCGAGCCACATTGAGCAGTTCTTC.

The rearrangement joins TRBV2 to TRBJ1-2; perhaps TRBD1 as D (5 bases). This CDR3 has 14 amino acids. Trimming pared 3 bases from V and 8 bases from J, leaving 16 bases between. Germline V CDR1 and CDR2: SNHLY, FYNNEI. The CDR3: CASSDLAGRGGYTF. CDR3 nucleotide sequence: TGTGCCAGCAGTGACCTGGCAGGGAGGGGCGGCTACACCTTC.

The chain employs TRBV5-4 and TRBJ2-2; TRBD2 might be the D (6 bases). The CDR3 sequence is 15 residues long. From germline, CDR1 is SGHNT and CDR2 YYREEE (reference sequence). The V end was cut by 3 bases, the J end by 7 bases, with 16 bases between. CDR3 loop: CASSSGGEIGGELFF. The CDR3, as DNA: TGTGCCAGCAGCTCGGGCGGGGAAATTGGCGGGGAGCTGTTTTTT. The full variable domain, rest sourced from reference TRBV5-4 and TRBJ2-2, is ETGVTQSPTHLIKTRGQQVTLRCSSQSGHNTVSWYQQALGQGPQFIFQYYREEENGRGNFPPRFSGLQFPNYSSELNVNALELDDSALYLCASSSGGEIGGELFFGEGSRLTVL.

The chain recombines TRBV7-3 with TRBJ1-1; tentatively, D is TRBD1 (5 bases). Trimming took off 5 bases at V and 2 bases at J, with 12 bases between the two ends. Germline V gene data show CDR1 as SGHTA and CDR2 as FQGTGA. This CDR3 has 14 amino acids. CDR3 region: CASSPSGPNTEAFF. The CDR3 nucleotides read TGTGCCAGCAGCCCCTCAGGGCCCAACACTGAAGCTTTCTTT.